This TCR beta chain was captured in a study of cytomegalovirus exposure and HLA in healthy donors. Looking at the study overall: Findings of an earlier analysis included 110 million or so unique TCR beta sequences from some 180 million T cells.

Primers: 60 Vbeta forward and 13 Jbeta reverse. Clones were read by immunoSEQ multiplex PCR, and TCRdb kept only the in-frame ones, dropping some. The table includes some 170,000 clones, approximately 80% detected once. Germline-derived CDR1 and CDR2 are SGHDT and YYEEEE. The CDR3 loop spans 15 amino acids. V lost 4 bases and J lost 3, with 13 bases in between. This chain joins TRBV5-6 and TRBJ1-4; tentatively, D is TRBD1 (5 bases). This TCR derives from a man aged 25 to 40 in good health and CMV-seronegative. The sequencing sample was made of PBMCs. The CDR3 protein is CASSPAGLANEKLFF. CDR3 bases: TGTGCCAGCAGCCCGGCGGGGCTAGCTAATGAAAAACTGTTTTTT. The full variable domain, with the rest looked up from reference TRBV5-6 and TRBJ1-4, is DAGVTQSPTHLIKTRGQQVTLRCSPKSGHDTVSWYQQALGQGPQFIFQYYEEEERQRGNFPDRFSGHQFPNYSSELNVNALLLGDSALYLCASSPAGLANEKLFFGSGTQLSVL.